This TCR beta chain was identified during a study of tissue T cells after allogeneic stem cell transplantation. Study overall: Of the grafts for graft-versus-host disease patients, several were unmodified and three CD34-selected. Smaller viable blood or marrow samples skipped sorting for direct DNA extraction.

Between the trimmed V and J ends, which lost 7 bases and 4 bases, there was a span of 19 bases. Germline V CDR1 and CDR2: MNHEY, SVGAGI. The CDR3 extends over 15 amino acids. The protocol was immunoSEQ multiplex PCR, while the TCRdb copy is restricted to in-frame clones and leaves out a portion. Among around 25,000 clones listed, 75% to 95% were seen once. The specimen comprised blood, sampled before transplantation. This chain uses TRBV6-5 with TRBJ1-1, with D possibly matching TRBD1 (6 bases). This clonotype was obtained from a male donor older than 55 who later had graft-versus-host disease after an allogeneic stem cell transplant. The CDR3 region is CASTWYRRGFTEAFF. The DNA for the CDR3 is TGTGCCAGCACCTGGTATAGGAGGGGGTTCACTGAAGCTTTCTTT.